These T cell receptor beta chains were read from a single sample in a study of sequential checkpoint blockade in melanoma. Sequenced by immunoSEQ multiplex PCR; TCRdb stores in-frame clones only, minus some. This sample yields over 9,500 clones, of which 70% to 75% are seen a single time; 17% belongs to the top ten. Sequences were derived from CD8+ T cells sorted from blood (inferred from file names), sampled from a patient given nivolumab and ipilimumab in sequence. These receptors were obtained from a human donor with melanoma. Each CDR3 is given with its conserved first and last residue. A D gene is named only where the DNA matches it firmly. Some rows mark clone size as missing; the rest say once, few, many or name a class of expanded clone.

J gene: TRBJ2-1; clone size: NA; D gene: NA; V gene: TRBV11-3; CDR3 DNA: TGTGCCAGCAGCTCAGGGTCCGACCCCATCAATGAGCAGTTCTTC; CDR3 protein: CASSSGSDPINEQFF
J gene: TRBJ2-3; clone size: NA; D gene: NA; V gene: TRBV27; CDR3 DNA: TGTGCCAGCAGTTTATTCGGTCCGGGCGGCGGGAAGGATACGCAGTATTTT; CDR3 protein: CASSLFGPGGGKDTQYF
J gene: TRBJ2-7; clone size: NA; D gene: TRBD1; V gene: TRBV25-1; CDR3 DNA: TGTGCCAGCAGTACCGGACAGGGTAGGGACGAGCAGTACTTC; CDR3 protein: CASSTGQGRDEQYF
J gene: TRBJ2-2; clone size: few; D gene: NA; V gene: TRBV7-9; CDR3 DNA: TGTGCCAGCAGCCCTTACGGGATTAGCACCGGGGAGCTGTTTTTT; CDR3 protein: CASSPYGISTGELFF
J gene: TRBJ1-1; clone size: NA; D gene: NA; V gene: TRBV6-5; CDR3 DNA: TGTGCCAGCAGTTACGTTATTGGCGGGGACACTGAAGCTTTCTTT; CDR3 protein: CASSYVIGGDTEAFF
J gene: TRBJ2-1; clone size: few; D gene: TRBD2; V gene: TRBV28; CDR3 DNA: TGTGCCAGCGGAGAGCGGGAGGGCCGGAATGAGCAGTTCTTC; CDR3 protein: CASGEREGRNEQFF
J gene: TRBJ1-4; clone size: NA; D gene: TRBD1; V gene: TRBV6-1; CDR3 DNA: TGTGCCAGCAGTGTCCACAGGGGGCGAACTAATGAAAAACTGTTTTTT; CDR3 protein: CASSVHRGRTNEKLFF
J gene: TRBJ2-3; clone size: NA; D gene: NA; V gene: TRBV7-9; CDR3 DNA: TGTGCCAGCAGCCGTCCGGGGGTTAGCACAGATACGCAGTATTTT; CDR3 protein: CASSRPGVSTDTQYF
J gene: TRBJ1-2; clone size: NA; D gene: NA; V gene: TRBV6-6; CDR3 DNA: TGTGCCAGCAGTTACGTATCAGGGTCCGATGGCTACACCTTC; CDR3 protein: CASSYVSGSDGYTF
J gene: TRBJ2-7; clone size: NA; D gene: NA; V gene: TRBV27; CDR3 DNA: TGTGCCAGCAGTTCAGGGGACGAGCAGTACTTC; CDR3 protein: CASSSGDEQYF
J gene: TRBJ2-3; clone size: NA; D gene: NA; V gene: TRBV6-4; CDR3 DNA: TGTGCCAGCAGTGAAACGGGAGAAGTAGATACGCAGTATTTT; CDR3 protein: CASSETGEVDTQYF
J gene: TRBJ2-1; clone size: NA; D gene: TRBD2; V gene: TRBV28; CDR3 DNA: TGTGCCAGCAGTTTTGGGCGGGAGGTCACCAATGAGCAGTTCTTC; CDR3 protein: CASSFGREVTNEQFF
J gene: TRBJ2-1; clone size: NA; D gene: NA; V gene: TRBV7-3; CDR3 DNA: TGTGCCAGCAGCTTAACGTTTGCTAGCTCCTACAATGAGCAGTTCTTC; CDR3 protein: CASSLTFASSYNEQFF
J gene: TRBJ2-1; clone size: once; D gene: TRBD2; V gene: TRBV7-9; CDR3 DNA: TGTGCCAGCAGCTCCACTTGGACTAGCGGGAAAAATGAGCAGTTCTTC; CDR3 protein: CASSSTWTSGKNEQFF
J gene: TRBJ2-7; clone size: NA; D gene: NA; V gene: TRBV9; CDR3 DNA: TGTGCCAGCAGCCCTCCGACAGGATCCTACGAGCAGTACTTC; CDR3 protein: CASSPPTGSYEQYF
J gene: TRBJ2-3; clone size: NA; D gene: NA; V gene: TRBV30; CDR3 DNA: TGTGCCTGGAGTAGGGGGAGGGCCGCGGATACGCAGTATTTT; CDR3 protein: CAWSRGRAADTQYF
J gene: TRBJ2-7; clone size: once; D gene: NA; V gene: TRBV28; CDR3 DNA: TGTGCCAGCAAATCGGAGGAGAGCTCCTACGAGCAGTACTTC; CDR3 protein: CASKSEESSYEQYF
J gene: TRBJ1-1; clone size: NA; D gene: TRBD1; V gene: TRBV11-3; CDR3 DNA: TGTGCCAGCAGCCCTAGGACAGGGGACACTGAAGCTTTCTTT; CDR3 protein: CASSPRTGDTEAFF
J gene: TRBJ1-3; clone size: NA; D gene: TRBD1; V gene: TRBV6-5; CDR3 DNA: TGTGCCAGCAGTCGGACAGGTTCTGGAAACACCATATATTTT; CDR3 protein: CASSRTGSGNTIYF
J gene: TRBJ1-2; clone size: once; D gene: TRBD1; V gene: TRBV6-5; CDR3 DNA: TGTGCCAGCAGTTACTGGGACAGGGGAACTTATGGCTACACCTTC; CDR3 protein: CASSYWDRGTYGYTF
J gene: TRBJ2-7; clone size: NA; D gene: NA; V gene: TRBV25-1; CDR3 DNA: TGTGCCAGCAGTGCGGGGTACGAGCAGTACTTC; CDR3 protein: CASSAGYEQYF
J gene: TRBJ2-7; clone size: NA; D gene: TRBD2; V gene: TRBV7-8; CDR3 DNA: TGTGCCAGCAGCTTAAGCATGGGACTAGCGGGAGTAGGGATCTACGAGCAGTACTTC; CDR3 protein: CASSLSMGLAGVGIYEQYF
J gene: TRBJ1-1; clone size: NA; D gene: TRBD1; V gene: TRBV7-2; CDR3 DNA: TGTGCCAGCCACGAAGGGGGCACGAACACTGAAGCTTTCTTT; CDR3 protein: CASHEGGTNTEAFF
J gene: TRBJ2-7; clone size: NA; D gene: TRBD1; V gene: TRBV7-8; CDR3 DNA: TGTGCCAGCAGCTTGGGGGACAGGGGCTACGAGCAGTACTTC; CDR3 protein: CASSLGDRGYEQYF
J gene: TRBJ1-2; clone size: NA; D gene: TRBD1; V gene: TRBV7-9; CDR3 DNA: TGTGCCAGCAGCAGGACAGGGGGCTATGGCTACACCTTC; CDR3 protein: CASSRTGGYGYTF
J gene: TRBJ2-1; clone size: few; D gene: TRBD2; V gene: TRBV30; CDR3 DNA: TGTGCCTGGAGTGTGGGACTAGCGGGAGGGGATGAGCAGTTCTTC; CDR3 protein: CAWSVGLAGGDEQFF
J gene: TRBJ1-1; clone size: NA; D gene: NA; V gene: TRBV2; CDR3 DNA: TGTGCCAGCGGCCCTGAAGCTTTCTTT; CDR3 protein: CASGPEAFF
J gene: TRBJ2-3; clone size: NA; D gene: NA; V gene: TRBV15; CDR3 DNA: TGTGCCACCAGCAGCGCCACAGGGTCCACAGATACGCAGTATTTT; CDR3 protein: CATSSATGSTDTQYF
J gene: TRBJ2-7; clone size: NA; D gene: TRBD2; V gene: TRBV5-6; CDR3 DNA: TGTGCCAGCGCCTCTAGCGGCAACCTCCGAGAGCAGTACTTC; CDR3 protein: CASASSGNLREQYF
J gene: TRBJ2-1; clone size: once; D gene: NA; V gene: TRBV28; CDR3 DNA: TGTGCCAGCAGGAACGCAGGGGCAGGGTGGTCGGATGAGCAGTTCTTC; CDR3 protein: CASRNAGAGWSDEQFF
J gene: TRBJ2-7; clone size: NA; D gene: NA; V gene: TRBV4-1; CDR3 DNA: TGCGCCAGCAGCCATCAGATAGGGGTCGACGAGCAGTACTTC; CDR3 protein: CASSHQIGVDEQYF
J gene: TRBJ2-6; clone size: NA; D gene: NA; V gene: TRBV6-1; CDR3 DNA: TGTGCCAGCAGTGAAGGGGAGTCAGGGGCCAACGTCCTGACTTTC; CDR3 protein: CASSEGESGANVLTF
J gene: TRBJ1-2; clone size: NA; D gene: TRBD1; V gene: TRBV5-6; CDR3 DNA: TGTGCCAGCAGCCTCACGACAGGGGACTATGGCTACACCTTC; CDR3 protein: CASSLTTGDYGYTF
J gene: TRBJ1-5; clone size: NA; D gene: TRBD1; V gene: TRBV4-1; CDR3 DNA: TGCGCCAGCAGCTCAACAGGGGGAGGCAATCAGCCCCAGCATTTT; CDR3 protein: CASSSTGGGNQPQHF
J gene: TRBJ1-2; clone size: NA; D gene: TRBD1; V gene: TRBV6-6; CDR3 DNA: TGTGCCAGCAGTCCTTTGACCGGGACAGGTAATGGCTACACCTTC; CDR3 protein: CASSPLTGTGNGYTF
J gene: TRBJ2-3; clone size: NA; D gene: TRBD2; V gene: TRBV6-4; CDR3 DNA: TGTGCCAGCAGTAAACTAGCGGGGGGCATGGATACGCAGTATTTT; CDR3 protein: CASSKLAGGMDTQYF
J gene: TRBJ2-2; clone size: once; D gene: NA; V gene: TRBV19; CDR3 DNA: TGTGCCAGTAGTTCTGGGCAGGGTGGGACCGGGGAGCTGTTTTTT; CDR3 protein: CASSSGQGGTGELFF
J gene: TRBJ1-1; clone size: NA; D gene: TRBD1; V gene: TRBV28; CDR3 DNA: TGTGCCAGCAGTTTGTACAGGGGGCCGGGGACTTTAGTCCCTGAAGCTTTCTTT; CDR3 protein: CASSLYRGPGTLVPEAFF
J gene: TRBJ2-7; clone size: NA; D gene: TRBD2; V gene: TRBV19; CDR3 DNA: TGTGCCAGTAGCATCACTAGCGGGGACTCCTACGAGCAGTACTTC; CDR3 protein: CASSITSGDSYEQYF
J gene: TRBJ2-5; clone size: NA; D gene: TRBD2; V gene: TRBV5-1; CDR3 DNA: TGCGCCAGCAGCTTGGCGCTAGCGGGGGGGCTGGTTATTGAGACCCAGTACTTC; CDR3 protein: CASSLALAGGLVIETQYF
J gene: TRBJ2-7; clone size: NA; D gene: TRBD1; V gene: TRBV7-9; CDR3 DNA: TGTGCCAGCAGCCACCTGGACAGGGCTCCCTACGAGCAGTACTTC; CDR3 protein: CASSHLDRAPYEQYF
J gene: TRBJ2-1; clone size: NA; D gene: TRBD2; V gene: TRBV7-3; CDR3 DNA: TGTGCCAGCAGCTTAGGGGCGGGAGGTACAAATGAGCAGTTCTTC; CDR3 protein: CASSLGAGGTNEQFF
J gene: TRBJ2-2; clone size: NA; D gene: NA; V gene: TRBV7-9; CDR3 DNA: TGTGCCAGCAGCCCGGAGACTACCCCGGCCGGGGAGCTGTTTTTT; CDR3 protein: CASSPETTPAGELFF
J gene: TRBJ2-7; clone size: NA; D gene: TRBD1; V gene: TRBV27; CDR3 DNA: TGTGCCAGCAGTTTGAGGGGACAGGGGCAAGGCTACGAGCAGTACTTC; CDR3 protein: CASSLRGQGQGYEQYF
J gene: TRBJ2-3; clone size: NA; D gene: NA; V gene: TRBV10-3; CDR3 DNA: TGTGCCATCAGTGAGTCCCCGAGCACAGATACGCAGTATTTT; CDR3 protein: CAISESPSTDTQYF
J gene: TRBJ2-6; clone size: once; D gene: NA; V gene: TRBV2; CDR3 DNA: TGTGCCAGCAGTGAATGGGAGACAAGTTACTCTGGGGCCAACGTCCTGACTTTC; CDR3 protein: CASSEWETSYSGANVLTF
J gene: TRBJ1-2; clone size: NA; D gene: NA; V gene: TRBV7-9; CDR3 DNA: TGTGCCAGCAGCTTACCGGGACCCCAGGGGAACTATGGCTACACCTTC; CDR3 protein: CASSLPGPQGNYGYTF
J gene: TRBJ2-7; clone size: NA; D gene: NA; V gene: TRBV19; CDR3 DNA: TGTGCCAGTAGTTGGAGGGACGTTGACGAGCAGTACTTC; CDR3 protein: CASSWRDVDEQYF
J gene: TRBJ1-2; clone size: NA; D gene: NA; V gene: TRBV27; CDR3 DNA: TGTGCCAGCAGTTTAAGGTCGGACAGAAGCTATGGCTACACCTTC; CDR3 protein: CASSLRSDRSYGYTF
J gene: TRBJ2-5; clone size: once; D gene: NA; V gene: TRBV21-1; CDR3 DNA: TGTGCCAGCAGCAAAGTAGAGGGAGAGACCCAGTACTTC; CDR3 protein: CASSKVEGETQYF
J gene: TRBJ2-1; clone size: NA; D gene: NA; V gene: TRBV7-8; CDR3 DNA: TGTGCCAGCAGCTTAGTGGCAGGGTCCGGCAATGAGCAGTTCTTC; CDR3 protein: CASSLVAGSGNEQFF
J gene: TRBJ2-1; clone size: NA; D gene: NA; V gene: TRBV7-9; CDR3 DNA: TGTGCCAGCAGCTTAGAGGTAAGGACATCCTACAATGAGCAGTTCTTC; CDR3 protein: CASSLEVRTSYNEQFF
J gene: TRBJ2-5; clone size: NA; D gene: TRBD1; V gene: TRBV28; CDR3 DNA: TGTGCCAGCAGTTCAGGACAGGGTGTAATCAAGACCCAGTACTTC; CDR3 protein: CASSSGQGVIKTQYF
J gene: TRBJ2-2; clone size: NA; D gene: NA; V gene: TRBV7-9; CDR3 DNA: TGTGCCAGCAGAGCCACAGGGATTAGCACCGGGGAGCTGTTTTTT; CDR3 protein: CASRATGISTGELFF
J gene: TRBJ1-2; clone size: NA; D gene: NA; V gene: TRBV19; CDR3 DNA: TGTGCCAGTAGTATCTCCGACAGCTATGGCTACACCTTC; CDR3 protein: CASSISDSYGYTF
J gene: TRBJ1-2; clone size: NA; D gene: TRBD1; V gene: TRBV5-6; CDR3 DNA: TGTGCCAGCAGCTTATGGACAGGGGTCGCCGGCTACACCTTC; CDR3 protein: CASSLWTGVAGYTF
J gene: TRBJ2-7; clone size: once; D gene: TRBD1; V gene: TRBV27; CDR3 DNA: TGTGCCAGTACGACAGGGAGTGGGAACGAGCAGTACTTC; CDR3 protein: CASTTGSGNEQYF
J gene: TRBJ1-2; clone size: NA; D gene: NA; V gene: TRBV29-1; CDR3 DNA: TGCAGCGTTGTGGGGGGGAACTATGGCTACACCTTC; CDR3 protein: CSVVGGNYGYTF
J gene: TRBJ2-7; clone size: few; D gene: NA; V gene: TRBV7-6; CDR3 DNA: TGTGCCAGCAGCCCCCGTTTGAGCGGCTACGAGCAGTACTTC; CDR3 protein: CASSPRLSGYEQYF